This TCR beta chain is drawn from a study of tissue T cells after allogeneic stem cell transplantation. The time point is: mouse harvest day 7 after allogeneic transplant. Mouse grafts combined 10^7 T-cell-depleted bone marrow cells with 10^6 splenic CD5+ T cells. This CDR3 region has 15 residues. Trimming cost V 6 bases and J 2 bases; bases outside gene matches: 3. Germline V gene data show CDR1 as KGHPV and CDR2 as FQNQEV (reference sequence). Comment on this clone: This may be a read error: a much more frequent sequence differs by one nucleotide. Mouse gene names and germline throughout. The CDR3 end is not reached by the read, which stops 1 residue before it; the germline J gene fills it in.

The protocol was immunoSEQ multiplex PCR, while the TCRdb copy is restricted to in-frame clones and leaves out a portion. The data show roughly 7,000 clones, with 45% to 50% seen just once and 3.5% to 4% held by the top ten. The receptor comes from a female BALB/c mouse given C57BL/6 T cells with graft-versus-host disease after an allogeneic hematopoietic cell transplant. This chain connects TRBV26 to TRBJ1-3; 11 bases agree with TRBD1. Sequencing used gut tissue. The CDR3: CASSPGQGAGNTLYF. CDR3 DNA, as far as it was read: TGTGCCAGCAGCCCGGGACAGGGGGCTGGAAATACGCTCTAT.